The 12 T cell receptor beta chains presented below share a single source sample, sequenced in a study of blood T cell repertoires in COVID-19. The repertoire was sequenced with immunoSEQ multiplex PCR; TCRdb's copy has only in-frame clones and lacks some. The repertoire holds around 160,000 clones, with about 81% as singletons. The sequencing input was peripheral blood. The receptors were gathered from a human donor in a cohort sampled during active COVID-19.

The chain has TRBV19 and TRBJ2-7; possibly TRBD2 for D (7 bases). Trimming cost V 5 bases and J 3 bases, with 14 bases left between them. Germline assignment: CDR1 LNHDA and CDR2 SQIVND (reference sequence). The CDR3 sequence is 14 residues long. CDR3 residues: CASSGGASVYEQYF. DNA for the CDR3: TGTGCCAGTAGTGGGGGGGCGAGCGTCTACGAGCAGTACTTC.

This sequence joins TRBV4-3 and TRBJ2-5; 7 positions agree with TRBD1. CDR3 length: 15 residues. The germline V gene encodes CDR1 LGHNA and CDR2 YSLEER. The ends lost 1 base at V and 4 bases at J; junction bases unmatched: 6. The DNA for the CDR3 is TGCGCCAGCAGCCAAGGGGGGTACAGGGGAGAGACCCAGTACTTC. The encoded protein is CASSQGGYRGETQYF.

The chain carries TRBV6-1 and TRBJ2-1; 8 bases agree with TRBD1. Germline V CDR1 and CDR2: MNHNS, SASEGT. J was trimmed by 7 bases and V by 4 bases; bases with no gene match: 12. This CDR3 has 16 residues. DNA of the CDR3: TGTGCCAGCAGTGTCGCAGGGGGCGCGTTCGGGAATGAGCAGTTCTTC. Protein sequence: CASSVAGGAFGNEQFF.

This clone has a single count. The J gene is TRBJ1-1, the V gene TRBV5-4, with 8 bases lining up with TRBD1. Germline V CDR1 and CDR2: SGHNT, YYREEE (reference sequence). Trimming removed 4 bases from V and 1 base from J; junction bases left unmatched: 3. This CDR3 has 14 amino acids. CDR3 sequence reads: CASSGDRRNTEAFF. CDR3 bases: TGTGCCAGCAGCGGGGACAGGCGGAACACTGAAGCTTTCTTT. The full variable domain, its missing parts supplied by reference TRBV5-4 and TRBJ1-1, is ETGVTQSPTHLIKTRGQQVTLRCSSQSGHNTVSWYQQALGQGPQFIFQYYREEENGRGNFPPRFSGLQFPNYSSELNVNALELDDSALYLCASSGDRRNTEAFFGQGTRLTVV.

This clone came up many times. The chain couples TRBV18 to TRBJ2-7; a weak D match, TRBD2 (6 bases). The germline V gene has CDR1 KGHSH and CDR2 LQKENI. V was shortened by 2 bases and J by 1 base, with 12 bases between the two germline ends. The CDR3 runs to 15 residues. CDR3 nucleotide sequence: TGTGCCAGCTCACCAGGGACGGGACTGTCCTACGAGCAGTACTTC. Its protein product is CASSPGTGLSYEQYF.

This clone was counted a single time. This rearrangement joins TRBV28 to TRBJ1-1, with a tentative D call TRBD1 (5 bases). This CDR3 has 15 residues. Trimming shortened V by 2 bases and J by 4 bases, and 14 bases separated the two germline ends. CDR1 MDHEN and CDR2 SYDVKM come from the germline V gene. The CDR3 DNA reads TGTGCCAGCAGTTTACCCGCCGCGGGGGGCACTGAAGCTTTCTTT. This translates into CASSLPAAGGTEAFF.

The rearrangement uses TRBV24-1 and TRBJ1-1; 9 bases match TRBD1. This CDR3 region has 16 residues. Germline V gene lookup returns CDR1 KGHDR and CDR2 SFDVKD. V gave up 2 bases and J gave up 1 base; unmatched junction bases: 4. The CDR3 spells CATSDYHRGRNTEAFF. The CDR3 DNA reads as TGTGCCACCAGTGATTATCACAGGGGGCGGAACACTGAAGCTTTCTTT.

V is TRBV7-2 and J is TRBJ2-3; 12 bases agree with TRBD2. Trimming took 2 bases from V and 6 from J; bases not matched to a gene: 3. The CDR3 length is 15 residues. Looked up from germline, CDR1 is SGHTA and CDR2 is FQGNSA. The CDR3 reads CASSLLAGGRDTQYF. The CDR3 nucleotides are TGTGCCAGCAGCTTACTAGCGGGGGGGCGGGATACGCAGTATTTT. Filled out from reference TRBV7-2 and TRBJ2-3, the complete variable domain reads GAGVSQSPSNKVTEKGKDVELRCDPISGHTALYWYRQSLGQGLEFLIYFQGNSAPDKSGLPSDRFSAERTGGSVSTLTIQRTQQEDSAVYLCASSLLAGGRDTQYFGPGTRLTVL.

This chain connects TRBV27 to TRBJ1-2; the D is unclear. The V gene's germline CDR1 is MNHEY and CDR2 SMNVEV (reference sequence). The CDR3 is 14 amino acids. The germline V and J ends were trimmed by 6 bases and 0 bases, with 11 bases remaining between them. CDR3 region: CASSPRLANYGYTF. The CDR3 region has the DNA TGTGCCAGCAGCCCCCGGCTAGCTAACTATGGCTACACCTTC.

The chain links TRBV4-3 to TRBJ1-3; D gene unclear. The CDR3 extends over 17 amino acids. Per the germline V gene, CDR1 is LGHNA and CDR2 is YSLEER. Deletions cut 6 bases from V and 2 bases from J, with 20 bases between. The chain's CDR3 is CASSLSRSRGPGNTIYF. CDR3 in DNA: TGCGCCAGCAGTCTCAGTCGGTCCAGAGGCCCTGGAAACACCATATATTTT.

This chain links TRBV11-2 with TRBJ2-7; a possible D gene is TRBD2 (6 bases). The CDR3 covers 16 residues. The V gene lost 1 base and the J gene lost 3 bases, with 16 bases spanning the gap. Germline CDR1 and CDR2: SGHAT and FQNNGV. The chain's CDR3 is CASSLVAGSGVYEQYF. The CDR3 DNA sequence: TGTGCCAGCAGCTTAGTGGCGGGAAGTGGAGTCTACGAGCAGTACTTC.

The V and J genes are TRBV11-2 and TRBJ2-1; TRBD2 matches at 9 bases. With V trimmed by 4 bases and J by 3 bases, 10 bases remained unmatched. This CDR3 contains 17 residues. Germline CDR1 is SGHAT and CDR2 is FQNNGV. The CDR3 protein is CASSSRLAGDNYNEQFF. The CDR3 DNA reads TGTGCCAGCAGCTCCCGTTTAGCGGGAGATAACTACAATGAGCAGTTCTTC.